Listed here are 30 T cell receptor beta chains from one sample, sequenced in a study of OX40 agonist ivuxolimab in advanced cancers. Library preparation was by the immunoSEQ multiplex PCR assay. The immuneACCESS repertoire file appears here via TCRdb, limited to in-frame rearrangements. These files lack a portion of the clones; in checked studies, under half of the deficit traces to unresolved V genes, and the cause of the others is not known. The sample has some 60,000 clones on record, 75% to 90% of them singletons. Together, the top ten hold roughly 2% of the sample. The material was CD4+ or CD8+ T cells sorted from blood, obtained in a trial of the OX40 agonist ivuxolimab. All receptors derive from an adult with an advanced solid tumor such as melanoma, head and neck, liver or kidney cancer.

The table lists this clone with a few counts. The chain has TRBV7-6 and TRBJ1-4, with D tentatively TRBD1 (5 bases). The germline V gene has CDR1 SGHVS and CDR2 FNYEAQ. The length of the CDR3 is 14 residues. With 5 bases removed from V and 4 bases from J, the gap between germline ends came to 11 bases. The CDR3: CASSAGRINEKLFF. For the CDR3, the DNA is TGTGCCAGCAGCGCGGGACGGATTAATGAAAAACTGTTTTTT.

The chain uses TRBV28 and TRBJ1-4; D may be TRBD1 (5 bases). V was shortened by 7 bases and J by 0 bases, with 21 bases between the two germline ends. Germline CDR1 reads MDHEN; CDR2 reads SYDVKM. The CDR3 runs to 18 residues. The CDR3 spells CASNPGLSSRPTNEKLFF. In DNA, the CDR3 is TGTGCCAGCAACCCGGGACTTAGTAGCCGCCCAACTAATGAAAAACTGTTTTTT.

This chain connects TRBV18 to TRBJ2-3; 8 nucleotides line up with TRBD2. Germline trimming cut 3 bases from V and 4 bases from J; bases unmatched to any gene: 12. Germline CDR1 reads KGHSH; CDR2 reads LQKENI. This CDR3 comprises 17 residues. CDR3 amino acids: CASSPKESGSWADTQYF. CDR3 nucleotides: TGTGCCAGCTCACCTAAGGAAAGCGGGAGTTGGGCAGATACGCAGTATTTT.

This chain connects TRBV6-1 to TRBJ1-1; no definite D call. This CDR3 region has 12 residues. Deletions cut 1 base from V and 5 bases from J, with 5 bases between. From germline, CDR1 is MNHNS and CDR2 SASEGT. CDR3 DNA: TGTGCCAGCAGTGAAGGTTGGACTGAAGCTTTCTTT. Its protein product is CASSEGWTEAFF.

The chain is built from TRBV10-3 and TRBJ2-2; no clear D gene. Germline loops: CDR1 ENHRY, CDR2 SYGVKD. V lost 3 bases and J 5 bases, leaving 13 bases between the germline ends. The CDR3 consists of 15 residues. The DNA for the CDR3 is TGTGCCATCAGTGACAGCAAGGTGGGGACCGGGGAGCTGTTTTTT. Residues: CAISDSKVGTGELFF.

This clone was seen a single time. The chain has TRBV2 and TRBJ1-3; no reliable D call. The CDR3 contains 15 residues. V was pared by 6 bases and J by 0 bases, with 12 bases between. Germline CDR1 reads SNHLY; CDR2 reads FYNNEI. The CDR3 nucleotides read TGTGCCAGCAGCCTCCGGCCTTCCTCTGGAAACACCATATATTTT. Its protein is CASSLRPSSGNTIYF.

The CDR3 coding sequence is TGTGCCATCAGACCCCTACAGGGCGTTGGCGGGGAGCTGTTTTTT. Its protein product is CAIRPLQGVGGELFF. V gene TRBV10-3 combines with J gene TRBJ2-2; D perhaps matches TRBD1 (6 bases). From germline, CDR1 is ENHRY and CDR2 SYGVKD. The CDR3 has 15 amino acids. V was pared by 6 bases and J by 7 bases, with 18 bases between.

The chain employs TRBV7-8 and TRBJ2-3, with a tentative D call TRBD1 (6 bases). The CDR3 has 13 residues. Germline V gene lookup returns CDR1 SGHVS and CDR2 FQNEAQ. V was shortened by 4 bases and J by 5 bases, with 10 bases between the two germline ends. For the CDR3, the DNA is TGTGCCAGCAGCTACCACAGGGTAGATACGCAGTATTTT. Its protein is CASSYHRVDTQYF.

J is TRBJ1-3 and V is TRBV15, with D uncertain. Per the germline V gene, CDR1 is LNHNV and CDR2 is YYDKDF (reference sequence). CDR3 size: 18 residues. Between the trimmed V and J ends, which lost 0 bases and 0 bases, there was a span of 15 bases. CDR3 amino acids: CATSRDLVTASSGNTIYF. The CDR3 region has the DNA TGTGCCACCAGCAGAGATTTAGTGACCGCGAGCTCTGGAAACACCATATATTTT.

The chain uses TRBV28 and TRBJ2-3; 9 bases are a match to TRBD1. Germline V gene lookup returns CDR1 MDHEN and CDR2 SYDVKM. With V trimmed by 4 bases and J by 2 bases, 7 bases remained unmatched. This CDR3 is built from 16 residues. The CDR3 DNA is TGTGCCAGCAGTTCCCCCCGGGACAGGGACACAGATACGCAGTATTTT. Its translation is CASSSPRDRDTDTQYF.

V usage is TRBV6-1 and J usage is TRBJ2-5, with D tentatively TRBD1 (5 bases). V lost 6 bases, J lost 5 bases, and 13 bases lay in between. CDR3 length: 13 amino acids. The V gene's germline CDR1 is MNHNS and CDR2 SASEGT. The CDR3 nucleotides read TGTGCCAGCAGGGACACCTCTAGGGAGACCCAGTACTTC. Residues: CASRDTSRETQYF.

The chain combines TRBV6-5 with TRBJ1-1; 7 bases agree with TRBD1. Germline CDR1 MNHEY, CDR2 SVGAGI. Unmatched junction bases numbered 6, after V lost 0 bases and J lost 11 bases. CDR3 size: 13 residues. The CDR3 sequence is CASSYSTGYGAFF. CDR3 DNA: TGTGCCAGCAGTTACTCGACAGGGTACGGGGCTTTCTTT.

In its sample, this clone was seen once. This chain uses TRBV18 with TRBJ1-2; D is undetermined. V was trimmed by 5 bases and J by 0 bases, leaving 16 bases between them. CDR3 length equals 16 residues. Germline V CDR1 and CDR2: KGHSH, LQKENI. The CDR3 here is CASSFGSPPANYGYTF. CDR3 DNA sequence: TGTGCCAGCTCATTTGGATCTCCTCCCGCTAACTATGGCTACACCTTC.

The gene calls are TRBV18 and TRBJ2-2; no reliable D call. Germline V gene lookup returns CDR1 KGHSH and CDR2 LQKENI. The V end lost 2 bases, the J end lost 7 bases, and 5 bases lay between the germline ends. The CDR3 is 12 residues long. CDR3 coding DNA: TGTGCCAGCTCACCAACGGGCGGGGAGCTGTTTTTT. It yields the protein CASSPTGGELFF.

V is TRBV5-4 and J is TRBJ2-2, with D unresolved. This CDR3 region has 15 residues. Germline values: CDR1 SGHNT, CDR2 YYREEE (reference sequence). Trimming shortened V by 3 bases and J by 6 bases, and 15 bases separated the two germline ends. CDR3 region: CASSSIKSDAGELFF. The CDR3 DNA sequence: TGTGCCAGCAGCTCCATCAAGAGCGACGCCGGGGAGCTGTTTTTT.

This rearrangement joins TRBV10-2 to TRBJ2-3; TRBD2 matches 7 bases. The CDR3 extends over 14 amino acids. V shed 7 bases, J shed 4 bases, and the junction held 8 bases outside the gene matches. Per germline, CDR1 WSHSY and CDR2 SAAADI. The CDR3 region is CASNRGGPSDTQYF. The CDR3 DNA reads TGCGCCAGCAACCGGGGAGGGCCCTCAGATACGCAGTATTTT.

This clone was found a few times. CDR3 loop: CASSYGVGATSYEQYF. In DNA, the CDR3 is TGTGCCAGCAGTTACGGGGTAGGGGCGACCTCCTACGAGCAGTACTTC. The rearrangement joins TRBV6-5 to TRBJ2-7, with D possibly being TRBD1 (5 bases). The CDR3 is made up of 16 amino acids. Germline assignment: CDR1 MNHEY and CDR2 SVGAGI. V was clipped by 2 bases and J by 0 bases, with 14 bases between them.

This clone has just a few counts. V gene TRBV4-1 combines with J gene TRBJ1-5; D uncertain. The V gene's germline CDR1 is MGHRA and CDR2 YSYEKL. There are 14 residues in the CDR3. V gave up 1 base and J gave up 2 bases, with 6 bases separating them. The CDR3 nucleotides are TGCGCCAGCAGCCAAGTTGGCGGCAATCAGCCCCAGCATTTT. As protein: CASSQVGGNQPQHF.

The V and J genes are TRBV2 and TRBJ2-2; 7 bases fit TRBD2. In germline, CDR1 is SNHLY, CDR2 FYNNEI. V lost 8 bases and J lost 2; bases outside the gene matches: 5. The CDR3 is 14 amino acids. This chain's CDR3 is CASLRDYNTGELFF. CDR3 coding DNA: TGTGCCAGCCTCCGGGACTATAACACCGGGGAGCTGTTTTTT.

The chain couples TRBV5-1 to TRBJ1-2; 9 bases line up with TRBD1. V lost 0 bases and J lost 8; bases outside the gene matches: 5. The CDR3 has 14 residues. Looked up from germline, CDR1 is SGHRS and CDR2 is YFSETQ. CDR3 protein: CASSLDRGQGGYTF. The CDR3 DNA follows: TGCGCCAGCAGCTTGGACAGGGGGCAGGGAGGCTACACCTTC.

This rearrangement joins TRBV19 to TRBJ1-3; 9 bases are a match to TRBD1. In germline, CDR1 is LNHDA, CDR2 SQIVND (reference sequence). Germline trimming cut 7 bases from V and 3 bases from J; bases unmatched to any gene: 1. The CDR3 totals 13 residues. The DNA for the CDR3 is TGTGCCAGTAAGACAGGGGGTGGAAACACCATATATTTT. Residues: CASKTGGGNTIYF.

This clone was observed a single time. The V gene is TRBV11-2, the J gene TRBJ2-3; D call uncertain. The V gene's germline CDR1 is SGHAT and CDR2 FQNNGV. The CDR3 has 14 amino acids. V lost 5 bases and J lost 4, with 13 bases in between. The CDR3 DNA is TGTGCCAGCAGCGCCCTAGACTCCCCAGATACGCAGTATTTT. Amino acids: CASSALDSPDTQYF.

The chain couples TRBV7-8 to TRBJ2-3; a weak D match, TRBD2 (6 bases). The CDR3 has 16 residues. Per germline, CDR1 SGHVS and CDR2 FQNEAQ. The germline V and J ends were trimmed by 5 bases and 10 bases, with 25 bases remaining between them. The CDR3 DNA reads as TGTGCCAGCAGCGGAGGTGTGACTAGTGTTGATATTTCGCAGTATTTT. Translation gives CASSGGVTSVDISQYF.

This sequence joins TRBV15 and TRBJ2-7, with D unresolved. Germline V gene data show CDR1 as LNHNV and CDR2 as YYDKDF (reference sequence). The CDR3 is 13 amino acids. V gave up 3 bases and J gave up 2 bases, with 8 bases separating them. The CDR3 here is CATSSGGTYEQYF. As DNA, the CDR3 is TGTGCCACCAGCAGCGGCGGAACCTACGAGCAGTACTTC. The full variable domain, its missing parts supplied by reference TRBV15 and TRBJ2-7, is DAMVIQNPRYQVTQFGKPVTLSCSQTLNHNVMYWYQQKSSQAPKLLFHYYDKDFNNEADTPDNFQSRRPNTSFCFLDIRSPGLGDTAMYLCATSSGGTYEQYFGPGTRLTVT.

This clone occurred once. This chain uses TRBV7-9 with TRBJ2-3, with D unclear. Germline V gene data show CDR1 as SEHNR and CDR2 as FQNEAQ (reference sequence). The CDR3 has 13 amino acids. V dropped 3 bases and J dropped 4 bases, with 8 bases sitting between them. CDR3 DNA: TGTGCCAGCAGCTTTGGAGACTCAGATACGCAGTATTTT. Residues: CASSFGDSDTQYF.

The chain recombines TRBV7-9 with TRBJ1-2, with D hard to call. The CDR3 has 12 residues. Per the germline V gene, CDR1 is SEHNR and CDR2 is FQNEAQ (reference sequence). The ends were cut back, 6 bases at V and 4 bases at J, with 9 bases in the middle. CDR3 in DNA: TGTGCCAGCAGGGGAGGCGGCTATGGCTACACCTTC. It codes for CASRGGGYGYTF.

The gene calls are TRBV14 and TRBJ2-6, with D possibly matching TRBD1 (5 bases). V was pared by 0 bases and J by 4 bases, with 13 bases between. This CDR3 is built from 17 residues. The germline CDR1 and CDR2 sequences are SGHDN and FVKESK. The CDR3 reads CASSQDFRGPGANVLTF. The CDR3 nucleotides read TGTGCCAGCAGCCAAGATTTTAGGGGTCCCGGGGCCAACGTCCTGACTTTC.

The V and J genes are TRBV5-1 and TRBJ2-1; perhaps TRBD1 as D (5 bases). Deletions cut 4 bases from V and 8 bases from J, with 19 bases between. CDR1 is SGHRS, CDR2 YFSETQ, per germline. This CDR3 is 15 amino acids long. CDR3 in DNA: TGCGCCAGCAGCAAATCCGGACAAACGACCCATGAGCAGTTCTTC. As protein: CASSKSGQTTHEQFF.

The rearrangement uses TRBV7-2 and TRBJ2-3, with TRBD1 identical over 7 bases. Germline V gives CDR1 SGHTA, CDR2 FQGNSA. V shed 4 bases and J 10 bases; nucleotides not matched to a gene: 5. The CDR3 covers 12 residues. Here the CDR3 reads CASSSGTESQYF. CDR3 in DNA: TGTGCCAGCAGCTCCGGGACAGAGTCGCAGTATTTT.

V is TRBV5-6 and J is TRBJ2-2; D may be TRBD1 (6 bases). Per the germline V gene, CDR1 is SGHDT and CDR2 is YYEEEE. CDR3 length: 18 residues. Trimming took 0 bases from V and 3 from J, leaving 18 bases between them. The CDR3 nucleotides read TGTGCCAGCAGCTTGGGTTTGCCCCAGGCAGGGGACACCGGGGAGCTGTTTTTT. This translates into CASSLGLPQAGDTGELFF.